This T cell receptor beta chain comes out of a study of OX40 agonist ivuxolimab in advanced cancers. General observations from the study: In general, CD8+ T cells held more expanded clones than CD4+ did, on average.

No patient had autoimmune disease or received systemic immunosuppression. CDR1 is LNHDA, CDR2 SQIVND, per germline (reference sequence). With V trimmed by 8 bases and J by 7 bases, 5 bases remained unmatched. The CDR3 runs 13 residues. Data came from immunoSEQ multiplex PCR; TCRdb stores just in-frame clones and leaves some out. There are fewer than 85,000 clones in the sample; around four fifths occur only once, and roughly 2% lies in the top ten. Worth noting for this clone: Its target is unknown.

Sequencing was performed on CD4+ or CD8+ T cells sorted from blood, taken in a trial of the OX40 agonist ivuxolimab. This receptor was obtained from an adult with an advanced solid tumor such as melanoma, head and neck, liver or kidney cancer. The V gene is TRBV19, the J gene TRBJ1-6; 7 nucleotides line up with TRBD1. The CDR3 region has the DNA TGTGCCAGTCAGACAGGGCGCAATTCACCCCTCCACTTT. It yields the protein CASQTGRNSPLHF.